The 24 T cell receptor beta chains below all came from one sample that was sequenced in a study of blood T cell repertoires in COVID-19 (dated by TCRdb to about 2020). The library was obtained by the immunoSEQ multiplex PCR assay. TCRdb limited this immuneACCESS table to in-frame rearrangements with V and J called. A share of clones is missing; checked studies link under half to unresolved V genes, and the rest is unexplained. The sample table holds roughly 360,000 clones, of which about 89% were seen once. 1% to 1.5% of the sample goes to the ten largest clones. Material: PBMCs or T cells enriched from blood (not recorded which). These receptors all come from a man aged 25 to 40 who had recovered from COVID-19.

The chain has TRBV6-5 and TRBJ2-7; the match to TRBD1 covers 10 bases. The J segment lost 3 bases and the V segment lost 6 bases, leaving 2 bases of the junction unmatched. CDR1 is MNHEY, CDR2 SVGAGI, per germline. This CDR3 is built from 13 residues. CDR3 DNA: TGTGCCAGCAGGGGGACAGGGGTCTACGAGCAGTACTTC. It encodes CASRGTGVYEQYF.

The chain is built from TRBV19 and TRBJ1-1, with D maybe TRBD1 (6 bases). The CDR3 length is 12 residues. V was trimmed by 5 bases and J by 6 bases, leaving 10 bases between them. The germline V gene has CDR1 LNHDA and CDR2 SQIVND (reference sequence). In nucleotides, the CDR3 is TGTGCCAGTAGTTCCAGGACAGCTGAAGCTTTCTTT. Its translation is CASSSRTAEAFF.

The chain is built from TRBV15 and TRBJ2-5; 8 positions agree with TRBD2. This CDR3 spans 17 amino acids. Germline values: CDR1 LNHNV, CDR2 YYDKDF (reference sequence). Trimming at V came to 7 bases and at J to 10 bases, leaving 23 bases not matched to a gene. The DNA for the CDR3 is TGTGCCACCACCACAAACTCGGGGGGGCGCCCACCCGTGGACCAGTACTTC. Residues: CATTTNSGGRPPVDQYF. The full variable domain, completed using reference TRBV15 and TRBJ2-5, is DAMVIQNPRYQVTQFGKPVTLSCSQTLNHNVMYWYQQKSSQAPKLLFHYYDKDFNNEADTPDNFQSRRPNTSFCFLDIRSPGLGDTAMYLCATTTNSGGRPPVDQYFGPGTRLLVL.

This clone was seen only a few times. The chain uses TRBV7-6 and TRBJ1-1, with unresolved D. In germline, CDR1 is SGHVS, CDR2 FNYEAQ. Between the trimmed V and J ends, which lost 7 bases and 0 bases, there was a span of 12 bases. The CDR3 is 14 amino acids. DNA for the CDR3: TGTGCCAGCACCTTGAACAGCATGAACACTGAAGCTTTCTTT. As protein: CASTLNSMNTEAFF.

J is TRBJ1-5 and V is TRBV10-3; 7 bases line up with TRBD1. The CDR3 covers 15 residues. V lost 4 bases, J lost 2 bases, and 5 bases stayed unmatched. CDR1 is ENHRY, CDR2 SYGVKD, per germline. CDR3 amino acids: CAISAQGDGNQPQHF. The CDR3 bases are TGTGCCATCAGTGCCCAGGGGGATGGCAATCAGCCCCAGCATTTT.

This sequence joins TRBV15 and TRBJ1-2; 8 bases align to TRBD1. The V and J ends lost 0 bases and 8 bases, in that order; junction bases with no gene match: 11. This CDR3 has 16 amino acids. Germline CDR1 is LNHNV and CDR2 is YYDKDF (reference sequence). This CDR3 reads CATSRESPDRGHGYTF. The CDR3 nucleotides read TGTGCCACCAGCAGAGAGAGTCCAGACAGGGGACACGGCTACACCTTC.

V gene TRBV18 combines with J gene TRBJ2-7; perhaps TRBD1 as D (5 bases). The CDR3 covers 13 residues. The V and J ends lost 5 bases and 3 bases respectively, with 11 bases between them. Germline CDR1 and CDR2: KGHSH and LQKENI. DNA of the CDR3: TGTGCCAGCTCATCAGGGTGGGACTACGAGCAGTACTTC. It specifies CASSSGWDYEQYF.

The genes are TRBV5-1 and TRBJ1-1, with a possible D match to TRBD1 (6 bases). The CDR3 has 16 residues. V was trimmed by 2 bases and J by 0 bases, leaving 14 bases between them. From germline, CDR1 is SGHRS and CDR2 YFSETQ. CDR3 sequence (DNA): TGCGCCAGCAGCTTAGCCCTAACAGGGCTGAACACTGAAGCTTTCTTT. Translation: CASSLALTGLNTEAFF.

The genes are TRBV6-5 and TRBJ1-5; D may be TRBD1 (5 bases). V was cut by 6 bases and J by 2 bases, with 14 bases left in between. Germline CDR1 is MNHEY and CDR2 is SVGAGI. This CDR3 is 15 amino acids long. CDR3 DNA: TGTGCCAGCAGCTCCCGACAGCAGGGCAATCAGCCCCAGCATTTT. Protein: CASSSRQQGNQPQHF.

J is TRBJ1-1 and V is TRBV7-9, with 7 nucleotides matching TRBD1. This CDR3 has 15 amino acids. Trimming cost V 4 bases and J 1 base; bases outside gene matches: 6. The germline V gene encodes CDR1 SEHNR and CDR2 FQNEAQ (reference sequence). The CDR3: CASSSPGTANTEAFF. CDR3 DNA sequence: TGTGCCAGCAGCTCCCCCGGGACAGCGAACACTGAAGCTTTCTTT.

The chain carries TRBV7-9 and TRBJ2-1, with D possibly being TRBD2 (5 bases). The V gene lost 5 bases and the J gene lost 4 bases, with 18 bases spanning the gap. Germline lookup yields CDR1 SEHNR and CDR2 FQNEAQ (reference sequence). CDR3 length equals 16 residues. Written as DNA, the CDR3 is TGTGCCAGCAGCCCCCGATCGGGGAAGAGGTACAATGAGCAGTTCTTC. Amino acids: CASSPRSGKRYNEQFF.

This chain connects TRBV6-2 or TRBV6-3 to TRBJ2-1; 7 nucleotides match TRBD2. Germline lookup yields CDR1 MNHEY and CDR2 SVGEGT. The junction had 9 bases not matched to a gene; V was cut back by 2 bases and J by 5 bases. This CDR3 spans 16 amino acids. CDR3 coding DNA: TGTGCCAGCAGTTACCTGACCCGGGGGGAGGACAATGAGCAGTTCTTC. Its protein is CASSYLTRGEDNEQFF.

The chain combines TRBV7-2 with TRBJ2-1; 7 bases are a match to TRBD2. The germline V gene has CDR1 SGHTA and CDR2 FQGNSA. J gave up 10 bases and V 1 base, and 7 bases lay outside the gene matches. The CDR3 length is 14 residues. In DNA, the CDR3 is TGTGCCAGCAGCTTAGGGGGAGGGACGGACGAGCAGTTCTTC. Translating it yields CASSLGGGTDEQFF.

This chain joins TRBV12-3 or TRBV12-4 and TRBJ2-7; possible D gene TRBD1, 6 bases. Trimming pared 1 base from V and 4 bases from J, leaving 8 bases between. This CDR3 region has 13 residues. The CDR3 DNA follows: TGTGCCAGCAGTTTAGTCCAGGGGTACGAGCAGTACTTC. Encoded protein: CASSLVQGYEQYF.

This chain links TRBV19 with TRBJ1-5; no clear D gene. V lost 1 base, J lost 3 bases, and 10 bases lay in between. Germline assignment: CDR1 LNHDA and CDR2 SQIVND (reference sequence). This CDR3 is 15 amino acids long. For the CDR3, the DNA is TGTGCCAGTAGTATAGGTTCAGGTAACAATCAGCCCCAGCATTTT. Its protein is CASSIGSGNNQPQHF.

This clone was found once. The chain carries TRBV4-3 and TRBJ2-3, with D tentatively TRBD2 (5 bases). The CDR3 loop spans 14 amino acids. Between the trimmed V and J ends, which lost 0 bases and 5 bases, there was a span of 9 bases. The germline gives CDR1 LGHNA, CDR2 YSLEER. The CDR3 region has the DNA TGCGCCAGCAGCCAAGATCGGGCGGGAGATACGCAGTATTTT. Translating gives CASSQDRAGDTQYF.

The chain has TRBV6-5 and TRBJ1-3; D uncertain. Trimming took off 8 bases at V and 0 bases at J, with 14 bases between the two ends. The germline gives CDR1 MNHEY, CDR2 SVGAGI. CDR3 length equals 15 residues. The CDR3 nucleotides are TGTGCCAGCTGGCAGAGACACCTCTCTGGAAACACCATATATTTT. Translated, it gives CASWQRHLSGNTIYF.

The chain couples TRBV30 to TRBJ2-5; TRBD2 agrees at 8 bases. Germline assignment: CDR1 GTSNPN and CDR2 SVGIG (reference sequence). This CDR3 spans 12 amino acids. V shed 7 bases and J 4 bases; nucleotides not matched to a gene: 5. This chain's CDR3 is CAFRREGETQYF. DNA of the CDR3: TGTGCCTTCCGACGGGAGGGAGAGACCCAGTACTTC.

V is TRBV19 and J is TRBJ1-2, with D hard to call. Looked up from germline, CDR1 is LNHDA and CDR2 is SQIVND (reference sequence). V lost 4 bases and J lost 4, with 16 bases in between. This CDR3 has 15 amino acids. CDR3 region: CASSTDASAGYGYTF. In DNA form, the CDR3 reads TGTGCCAGTAGTACGGACGCTTCTGCGGGCTATGGCTACACCTTC.

This rearrangement joins TRBV3-1 (or the pseudogene TRBV3-2) to TRBJ1-2; 12 positions match TRBD1. The CDR3 extends over 18 amino acids. After removal of 7 bases from V and 4 bases from J, the junction contained 16 bases not matched to a gene. Germline CDR1 reads LGHDT; CDR2 reads YNNKEL (reference sequence). CDR3 loop: CASNPSPGTGGAGYGYTF. Here the CDR3 DNA reads TGTGCCAGCAATCCCTCTCCCGGGACAGGGGGCGCTGGCTATGGCTACACCTTC.

The chain is built from TRBV12-5 and TRBJ2-4; D possibly corresponds to TRBD2 (5 bases). Per germline, CDR1 LGHNT and CDR2 FRNRAP. The CDR3 has 15 amino acids. V shed 3 bases and J shed 1 base, with 10 bases lying between them. CDR3 in amino acids: CASGLSPGAKNIQYF. In DNA form, the CDR3 reads TGTGCTAGTGGTTTAAGTCCGGGGGCCAAAAACATTCAGTACTTC.

The gene calls are TRBV7-3 and TRBJ2-7; D is possibly TRBD2 (6 bases). Germline values: CDR1 SGHTA, CDR2 FQGTGA. V lost 2 bases, J lost 3 bases, and 8 bases lay in between. This CDR3 has 13 residues. The CDR3 spells CASSLSGGYEQYF. As DNA, the CDR3 is TGTGCCAGCAGCTTATCCGGGGGCTACGAGCAGTACTTC.

The rearrangement links TRBV15 to TRBJ1-1; D not resolved. Germline CDR1 LNHNV, CDR2 YYDKDF (reference sequence). The CDR3 sequence is 13 residues long. V lost 3 bases and J lost 1, with 6 bases in between. The CDR3 bases are TGTGCCACCAGCAGGCAGTGGAACACTGAAGCTTTCTTT. Translation gives CATSRQWNTEAFF.

This clone has a single count. The chain is built from TRBV7-8 and TRBJ1-1, with D perhaps matching TRBD1 (6 bases). CDR3 length: 13 residues. Deletions cut 6 bases from V and 2 bases from J, with 10 bases between. The germline V gene has CDR1 SGHVS and CDR2 FQNEAQ. The DNA for the CDR3 is TGTGCCAGCAGACAGGGTGGCAACACTGAAGCTTTCTTT. Translating gives CASRQGGNTEAFF.